Here is one T cell receptor (beta chain) with its context. Amplification of TCR beta CDR3 regions was performed using RNA transcripts as template. HTBI primers were the set used in a first-round RT-PCR of the TCR CDR3. TCRdb re-derived calls from the multiplex PCR reads in MiXCR, one entry per CDR3 protein. The sample carries more than 500,000 distinct CDR3 sequences, around 15% recorded once. This sample is drawn from a study of T cells in Graves' hyperthyroidism and ophthalmopathy. The trim removed 6 bases at V and 11 bases at J, leaving 6 bases unmatched. The germline gives CDR1 MDHEN, CDR2 SYDVKM. This CDR3 has 12 residues.

The receptor comes from a woman younger than 45 with Graves' ophthalmopathy. This chain joins TRBV28 and TRBJ2-3; 9 positions agree with TRBD1. Sequenced sample: blood. The CDR3 DNA reads TGTGCCAGCAGGACAGGGGGGGACCAGCAGTATTTT. Amino acid sequence: CASRTGGDQQYF.